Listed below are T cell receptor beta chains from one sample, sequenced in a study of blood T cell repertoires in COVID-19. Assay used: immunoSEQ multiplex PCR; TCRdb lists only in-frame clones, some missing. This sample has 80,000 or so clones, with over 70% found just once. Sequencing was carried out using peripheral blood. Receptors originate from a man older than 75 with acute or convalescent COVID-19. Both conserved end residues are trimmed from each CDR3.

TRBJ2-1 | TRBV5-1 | ASSLEGSGGEQF
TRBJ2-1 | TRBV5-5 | ASSLGASGGSQEF
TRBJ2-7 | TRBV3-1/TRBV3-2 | ASSQGGQGRYEQY
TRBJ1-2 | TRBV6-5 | ASSRDETGNGYT
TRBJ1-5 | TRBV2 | ASRGDREESNQPQH
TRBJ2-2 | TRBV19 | ASSIRKGVANTGELF
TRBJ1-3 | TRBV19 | ASSPGTGGGNTIY
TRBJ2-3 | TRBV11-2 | ASSLGPTGGPDTQY
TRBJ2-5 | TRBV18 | ASSPGQIQETQY
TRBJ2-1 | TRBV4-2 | ASSPLLAGYNEQF
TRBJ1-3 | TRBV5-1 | ASRLTVAGNTIY
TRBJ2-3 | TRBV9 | ASSTGGIADTQY
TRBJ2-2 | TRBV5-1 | ASSLSVAGGPNTGELF